The rows below give T cell receptor beta chains drawn from one sample of a study of cytomegalovirus exposure and HLA in healthy donors. The data were produced by immunoSEQ multiplex PCR, yet TCRdb's version contains in-frame clones alone and is incomplete. Its table lists about 130,000 clones. Sequencing input: PBMCs. The receptors derive from a man aged 30-40 years in good health and CMV-seronegative. Both conserved end residues are part of each CDR3. D genes are given only for firm matches.

TRBJ2-7	TRBV6-5	TRBD2	TGTGCCAGCAGCCCCCTAGCGGGGAGCTCCTACGAGCAGTACTTC	CASSPLAGSSYEQYF
TRBJ2-2	TRBV5-1	TRBD1	TGCGCCAGCAGCTTGAGGCCAGGGGGCGACACCGGGGAGCTGTTTTTT	CASSLRPGGDTGELFF
TRBJ2-7	TRBV29-1	TRBD1	TGCAGCGTCACCGACCGGGACAGCTCCTACGAGCAGTACTTC	CSVTDRDSSYEQYF
TRBJ2-1	TRBV6-1	TRBD2	TGTGCCAGCAGTGAAGTAGGGGACTACCAGTTCTTC	CASSEVGDYQFF
TRBJ2-7	TRBV4-1	NA	TGCGCCAGCAGCCAAGGCCAGGGGCCCTTAACCTACGAGCAGTACTTC	CASSQGQGPLTYEQYF
TRBJ2-5	TRBV7-8	NA	TGTGCCAGCAGCTCCTGGCGGGTCCAAGAGACCCAGTACTTC	CASSSWRVQETQYF
TRBJ2-1	TRBV18	NA	TGTGCCAGCTCCTCTTACCTGGGAGAGGAGCAGTTCTTC	CASSSYLGEEQFF
TRBJ1-6	TRBV5-1	NA	TGCGCCAGCAGCTTGCTGGGACTCTGGAATTCACCCCTCCACTTT	CASSLLGLWNSPLHF
TRBJ2-5	TRBV11-1	NA	TGTGCCAGCAGCGCCCTTCGCGGGGAGACCCAGTACTTC	CASSALRGETQYF
TRBJ2-7	TRBV7-8	TRBD2	TGTGCCAGCAGCTTAGGGGGAGCGGGGCGCGAGCAGTACTTC	CASSLGGAGREQYF
TRBJ1-1	TRBV6-5	NA	TGTGCCAGCAGCCCAGGGGCGGGCGACGCTGAAGCTTTCTTT	CASSPGAGDAEAFF
TRBJ2-7	TRBV5-4	NA	TGTGCCAGCTCACTCGGGGGGCGGGGATCCTACGAGCAGTACTTC	CASSLGGRGSYEQYF
TRBJ2-5	TRBV7-2	TRBD1	TGTGCCAGCAGCTCCGGGACAGGGGTGGGGACCCAGTACTTC	CASSSGTGVGTQYF
TRBJ2-1	TRBV9	TRBD2	TGTGCCAGCAGCGTTGGGACTAGCGAGAGGGACCTCTATGAGCAGCTCTTC	CASSVGTSERDLYEQLF
TRBJ1-5	TRBV15	NA	TGTGCCACCAGCAGAGATAGGATCAGGCAGGGGAGCAATCAGCCCCAGCATTTT	CATSRDRIRQGSNQPQHF
TRBJ2-3	TRBV5-1	TRBD2	TGCGCCAGCAGCAACCTCGTAGGGACTATCCTCACAGATACGCAGTATTTT	CASSNLVGTILTDTQYF
TRBJ2-7	TRBV19	TRBD1	TGTGCCAGTAGTAGCTGGGACAGGGGCACGAGCTCCTACGAGCAGTACTTC	CASSSWDRGTSSYEQYF
TRBJ1-4	TRBV5-6	TRBD1	TGTGCCAGCAGCCTACCCCCGGGACAGGAGGACGAAAAACTGTTTTTT	CASSLPPGQEDEKLFF
TRBJ2-5	TRBV7-2	NA	TGTGCCAGCAGCCTCTCCGCCACAGGGACAGAGACCCAGTACTTC	CASSLSATGTETQYF
TRBJ2-7	TRBV27	TRBD2	TGTGCCAGCAGTTTATACCCCACTAGCGGGGTGTACGAGCAGTACTTC	CASSLYPTSGVYEQYF
TRBJ2-1	TRBV5-1	NA	TGCGCCAGCAGCCTGAACTTAAACAGGAACAATGAGCAGTTCTTC	CASSLNLNRNNEQFF
TRBJ2-7	TRBV28	NA	TGTGCCAGCAGTGCTACCTACGAGCAGTACTTC	CASSATYEQYF
TRBJ2-1	TRBV15	TRBD2	TGTGCCACCAGCAGAGGAGGACAGACCGGGACTAGGCGCAATGAGCAGTTCTTC	CATSRGGQTGTRRNEQFF
TRBJ1-4	TRBV27	TRBD1	TGTGCCAGCAGCCCCAGGGGGCCCGCAACTAATGAAAAACTGTTTTTT	CASSPRGPATNEKLFF
TRBJ1-5	TRBV28	NA	TGTGCCGGCAAACAGAGCTATAGCAATCAGCCCCAGCATTTT	CAGKQSYSNQPQHF
TRBJ1-1	TRBV5-1	NA	TGCGCCAGCAGCTTGGCAGGGGTAGAGACTGAAGCTTTCTTT	CASSLAGVETEAFF
TRBJ1-1	TRBV28	TRBD1	TGTGCCAGCAGTTTACCCGGGACAGGGGGTAGGGGAGCTTTCTTT	CASSLPGTGGRGAFF